These 20 T cell receptor beta chains originate from one sample sequenced in a study of blood T cell repertoires in COVID-19. Assay used: immunoSEQ multiplex PCR; TCRdb lists only in-frame clones, some missing. The sample lists 100,000 to 120,000 clones, 70% to 90% occurring once. Material: peripheral blood. The receptors come from a human donor in a cohort sampled during active COVID-19.

This chain joins TRBV7-3 and TRBJ2-2; no reliable D call. This CDR3 has 16 amino acids. The germline V gene has CDR1 SGHTA and CDR2 FQGTGA. Trimming took 1 base from V and 0 from J, leaving 9 bases between them. The CDR3 region is CASSLNSFANTGELFF. For the CDR3, the DNA is TGTGCCAGCAGCTTAAACTCCTTTGCGAACACCGGGGAGCTGTTTTTT.

This clone was seen more than once but under ten times. The rearrangement uses TRBV28 and TRBJ1-6; the match to TRBD1 covers 7 bases. The CDR3 is 14 residues long. Germline V lookup: CDR1 MDHEN, CDR2 SYDVKM. Trimming took 11 bases from V and 3 from J; bases not matched to a gene: 7. CDR3 residues: CAALGTDYNSPLHF. The DNA for the CDR3 is TGTGCCGCACTCGGGACAGACTATAATTCACCCCTCCACTTT.

The chain employs TRBV28 and TRBJ2-5; TRBD2 aligns across 14 bases. The CDR3 has 16 residues. The junction had 11 bases not matched to a gene; V was cut back by 7 bases and J by 7 bases. Germline CDR1 reads MDHEN; CDR2 reads SYDVKM. The CDR3 loop reads CASNPTSGRAPGTQYF. DNA for the CDR3: TGTGCCAGCAACCCGACTAGCGGGAGGGCTCCGGGGACCCAGTACTTC.

CDR3 DNA: TGTGCCATCAGTGCGCAGGGGGCTAGCGGGGCGGCCGAGCAGTACTTC. It codes for CAISAQGASGAAEQYF. This chain joins TRBV10-3 and TRBJ2-7; D is possibly TRBD2 (9 bases). Between the trimmed V and J ends, which lost 4 bases and 6 bases, there was a span of 22 bases. Looked up from germline, CDR1 is ENHRY and CDR2 is SYGVKD. The length of the CDR3 is 16 residues.

CDR3 region: CASSPRERLGSPLHF. In nucleotides, the CDR3 is TGTGCCAGCAGCCCCAGAGAGAGGCTAGGTTCACCCCTCCACTTT. The chain has TRBV7-9 and TRBJ1-6; D gene uncertain. V lost 5 bases, J lost 9 bases, and 17 bases lay in between. CDR3 length: 15 amino acids. Germline V gene sequence: CDR1 SEHNR, CDR2 FQNEAQ (reference sequence).

This chain links TRBV7-9 with TRBJ1-2; no definite D call. The CDR3 runs to 12 residues. The V gene's germline CDR1 is SEHNR and CDR2 FQNEAQ (reference sequence). V lost 1 base and J lost 4, with 4 bases in between. CDR3 in amino acids: CASSLDGYGYTF. In nucleotides, the CDR3 is TGTGCCAGCAGCTTAGACGGCTATGGCTACACCTTC.

The chain combines TRBV5-1 with TRBJ2-3; D perhaps matches TRBD2 (5 bases). The V and J ends lost 6 bases and 2 bases respectively, with 19 bases between them. The CDR3 is 16 residues long. Germline-derived CDR1 and CDR2 are SGHRS and YFSETQ. This chain's CDR3 is CASIQTAGSLTDTQYF. CDR3 nucleotides: TGCGCCAGCATCCAAACGGCGGGCAGCCTCACAGATACGCAGTATTTT.

This clone appeared many times. In DNA form, the CDR3 reads TGTGCCAGCAGCGTAGGGCGGACTGAAGCTTTCTTT. Its translation is CASSVGRTEAFF. This rearrangement joins TRBV9 to TRBJ1-1; D is unclear. CDR3 length: 12 amino acids. The germline gives CDR1 SGDLS, CDR2 YYNGEE. Trimming took 0 bases from V and 5 from J, leaving 5 bases between them. The full variable domain, completed using reference TRBV9 and TRBJ1-1, is DSGVTQTPKHLITATGQRVTLRCSPRSGDLSVYWYQQSLDQGLQFLIQYYNGEERAKGNILERFSAQQFPDLHSELNLSSLELGDSALYFCASSVGRTEAFFGQGTRLTVV.

The chain links TRBV18 to TRBJ1-4; the match to TRBD1 covers 9 bases. Germline CDR1 reads KGHSH; CDR2 reads LQKENI. V shed 5 bases and J 6 bases; nucleotides not matched to a gene: 7. The CDR3 covers 15 residues. CDR3 nucleotide sequence: TGTGCCAGCTCATCACGGACAGGGGCCGATGAAAAACTGTTTTTT. Its protein is CASSSRTGADEKLFF.

This sequence joins TRBV24-1 and TRBJ2-7; tentative D call: TRBD1 (6 bases). The CDR3 runs 15 residues. Trimming cost V 2 bases and J 4 bases, with 14 bases left between them. The germline V gene encodes CDR1 KGHDR and CDR2 SFDVKD. The CDR3 protein is CATSDSRTAVYEQYF. In nucleotides, the CDR3 is TGTGCCACCAGTGATTCGCGGACAGCCGTATACGAGCAGTACTTC.

The chain has TRBV6-5 and TRBJ1-6; no definite D call. V dropped 8 bases and J dropped 9 bases, with 17 bases sitting between them. Germline CDR1 reads MNHEY; CDR2 reads SVGAGI. The CDR3 is made up of 14 amino acids. CDR3 nucleotides: TGTGCCAGCGTATCATCGGGTACCTCTTCACCCCTCCACTTT. Translation gives CASVSSGTSSPLHF.

The chain has TRBV7-2 and TRBJ2-2; TRBD1 matches at 9 bases. Per the germline V gene, CDR1 is SGHTA and CDR2 is FQGNSA. This CDR3 comprises 14 residues. The J segment lost 4 bases and the V segment lost 4 bases, leaving 1 base of the junction unmatched. This CDR3 is CASSSGQGTGELFF. CDR3 coding DNA: TGTGCCAGCAGCTCGGGACAGGGCACCGGGGAGCTGTTTTTT.

Regarding this clone: The same CDR3 also results from other DNA sequences found in this sample. The chain is built from TRBV7-9 and TRBJ1-5; maybe TRBD1 (5 bases). The CDR3 contains 15 residues. The V end lost 5 bases, the J end lost 4 bases, and 15 bases lay between the germline ends. The germline V gene has CDR1 SEHNR and CDR2 FQNEAQ (reference sequence). CDR3 loop: CASSPGTGGNQPQHF. The CDR3 bases are TGTGCCAGCAGCCCGGGGACGGGAGGAAATCAGCCCCAGCATTTT.

The chain recombines TRBV2 with TRBJ2-1; 7 bases line up with TRBD1. CDR3 length: 15 residues. V shed 5 bases, J shed 2 bases, and the junction held 6 bases outside the gene matches. Germline V gives CDR1 SNHLY, CDR2 FYNNEI. The CDR3 nucleotides read TGTGCCAGCAGTTACAGGGGTTCACCCTACAATGAGCAGTTCTTC. Its protein is CASSYRGSPYNEQFF.

The chain couples TRBV7-2 to TRBJ2-1, with 11 positions matching TRBD1. The CDR3 totals 15 residues. Per the germline V gene, CDR1 is SGHTA and CDR2 is FQGNSA. J lost 4 bases, V lost 5 bases, and 4 bases had no gene match. CDR3 DNA sequence: TGTGCCAGCAGCCTGGACAGGGGGCAGTACAATGAGCAGTTCTTC. Its protein product is CASSLDRGQYNEQFF.

This chain connects TRBV28 to TRBJ2-7; tentatively, D is TRBD1 (6 bases). Germline loops: CDR1 MDHEN, CDR2 SYDVKM. Deletions cut 1 base from V and 7 bases from J, with 20 bases between. The CDR3 consists of 16 residues. CDR3 protein: CASSLSPQGRRSEQYF. Here the CDR3 DNA reads TGTGCCAGCAGTTTATCCCCCCAGGGGCGAAGGTCTGAGCAGTACTTC.

V is TRBV27 and J is TRBJ2-7; 11 bases agree with TRBD1. V shed 5 bases and J 5 bases; nucleotides not matched to a gene: 8. Per germline, CDR1 MNHEY and CDR2 SMNVEV (reference sequence). The CDR3 loop spans 15 amino acids. This CDR3 reads CASSPWTGGEDEQYF. CDR3 nucleotide sequence: TGTGCCAGCAGTCCCTGGACAGGGGGCGAGGACGAGCAGTACTTC.

The chain employs TRBV9 and TRBJ1-2, with 9 bases aligning to TRBD1. V shed 0 bases, J shed 7 bases, and the junction held 10 bases outside the gene matches. This CDR3 spans 16 amino acids. Germline V gives CDR1 SGDLS, CDR2 YYNGEE. This CDR3 is CASSVALGGQGLGYTF. Written as DNA, the CDR3 is TGTGCCAGCAGCGTAGCCCTAGGGGGACAGGGTCTTGGCTACACCTTC.

This clone has just a few counts. The gene calls are TRBV29-1 and TRBJ2-7, with D perhaps matching TRBD2 (6 bases). The CDR3 is 11 amino acids. Trimming left V 5 bases short and J 4 bases short, with 9 bases between. CDR1 and CDR2 from the germline V gene are SQVTM and ANQGSEA. The CDR3 nucleotides are TGCAGCGTTACGCGGGGTTACGAGCAGTACTTC. Translating it yields CSVTRGYEQYF.

The V and J genes are TRBV7-2 and TRBJ1-5; no definite D call. CDR1 is SGHTA and CDR2 is FQGNSA in the germline V gene. The CDR3 is 18 amino acids. V was trimmed by 5 bases and J by 2 bases, leaving 22 bases between them. The CDR3: CASSLSWPGTGGNQPQHF. For the CDR3, the DNA is TGTGCCAGCAGCCTAAGTTGGCCAGGCACGGGAGGCAATCAGCCCCAGCATTTT.